These 9 T cell receptor beta chains originate from one sample sequenced in a study of blood T cell repertoires in COVID-19. Generated by immunoSEQ multiplex PCR, the TCRdb table keeps only in-frame clones and is missing some. The data hold fewer than 200,000 clones, with 70% to 80% observed a single time. The sequencing input was PBMCs or T cells enriched from blood (not recorded which). The origin of the receptors is a woman aged 45-65 years who had recovered from COVID-19.

This clone was seen a few times. The chain is built from TRBV5-1 and TRBJ1-1; TRBD1 aligns across 7 bases. The trim removed 7 bases at V and 4 bases at J, leaving 4 bases unmatched. Per the germline V gene, CDR1 is SGHRS and CDR2 is YFSETQ. This CDR3 is 12 amino acids long. In DNA, the CDR3 is TGCGCCAGCGCAGGGGGTGGCACTGAAGCTTTCTTT. Translated: CASAGGGTEAFF.

The rearrangement uses TRBV27 and TRBJ2-2, with D maybe TRBD2 (6 bases). CDR1 is MNHEY and CDR2 is SMNVEV in the germline V gene (reference sequence). The CDR3 covers 15 residues. Trimming took 2 bases from V and 1 from J, leaving 8 bases between them. Here the CDR3 DNA reads TGTGCCAGCAGTTTACGGCGGGAGAACACCGGGGAGCTGTTTTTT. Amino acid sequence: CASSLRRENTGELFF.

The rearrangement joins TRBV3-1 (or the pseudogene TRBV3-2) to TRBJ1-5; D gene unclear. CDR3 size: 11 residues. Trimming took off 8 bases at V and 5 bases at J, with 7 bases between the two ends. Germline V gene sequence: CDR1 LGHDT, CDR2 YNNKEL (reference sequence). The CDR3: CASGGDQPQHF. The CDR3 DNA reads as TGTGCCAGCGGCGGGGATCAGCCCCAGCATTTT.

The rearrangement links TRBV27 to TRBJ2-1, with 7 bases matching TRBD2. This CDR3 contains 13 residues. Trimming at V came to 6 bases and at J to 8 bases, leaving 7 bases not matched to a gene. Germline V gene lookup returns CDR1 MNHEY and CDR2 SMNVEV (reference sequence). DNA of the CDR3: TGTGCCAGCAGACCTCGGACTAGGGATGAGCAGTTCTTC. It encodes CASRPRTRDEQFF.

CDR3 DNA: TGTGCCAGCAGCTTTTCAGGGAGCAATCAGCCCCAGCATTTT. Translated: CASSFSGSNQPQHF. V usage is TRBV7-9 and J usage is TRBJ1-5; tentative D call: TRBD1 (5 bases). V dropped 3 bases and J dropped 1 base, with 7 bases sitting between them. Germline CDR1 is SEHNR and CDR2 is FQNEAQ (reference sequence). This CDR3 region has 14 residues.

As concerns this clone: The junction does not match germline at one end; this may be a read error. The V gene is TRBV7-3, the J gene TRBJ2-2; 8 bases map to TRBD2. Germline V gives CDR1 SGHTA, CDR2 FQGTGA. There are 16 residues in the CDR3. As DNA, the CDR3 is TGTGCCAGCAGCCTAACCGGGACTAGGTACACCGGGGAGCTGTTTTTT. Translation gives CASSLTGTRYTGELFF.

This chain connects TRBV19 to TRBJ1-4; D unclear. Germline V CDR1 and CDR2: LNHDA, SQIVND (reference sequence). CDR3 length: 16 residues. The V gene lost 5 bases and the J gene lost 2 bases, with 15 bases spanning the gap. The CDR3 region has the DNA TGTGCCAGTAGTCCCCGTCTGAGGCCCACTAATGAAAAACTGTTTTTT. As protein: CASSPRLRPTNEKLFF.

This sequence joins TRBV28 and TRBJ1-2; D call uncertain. V dropped 5 bases and J dropped 5 bases, with 9 bases sitting between them. CDR3 size: 12 residues. Germline V CDR1 and CDR2: MDHEN, SYDVKM. The DNA of the CDR3 is TGTGCCAGCAGTGCGGGTGAATATGGCTACACCTTC. Encoded protein: CASSAGEYGYTF.

V usage is TRBV7-9 and J usage is TRBJ1-5; 8 bases match TRBD1. Trimming took 4 bases from V and 5 from J; bases not matched to a gene: 7. The CDR3 loop spans 15 amino acids. CDR1 SEHNR and CDR2 FQNEAQ come from the germline V gene (reference sequence). This chain's CDR3 is CASSSTGVTDQPQHF. CDR3 DNA: TGTGCCAGCAGCTCGACAGGGGTCACCGATCAGCCCCAGCATTTT.